This T cell receptor beta chain is drawn from a study of T cell repertoires in cytomegalovirus infection. For the study at large: CMV infection and matching HLA type were both indicated by public TCR beta signatures. Findings of the study overall: Accumulated public TCR beta family frequency recognized individuals carrying CMV together with the relevant HLA. CMV-specific TCR beta clonotypes restricted by HLA-C were the ones dominating the ex vivo response.

A remark on this clonotype: Its antigen remains unknown.

The CDR3 runs to 14 residues. The germline CDR1 and CDR2 sequences are DFQATT and SNEGSKA (reference sequence). V was trimmed by 1 base and J by 7 bases, leaving 14 bases between them. One entry per CDR3 protein, called by TCRdb with MiXCR from the reads. The table records 200,000 to 300,000 distinct CDR3 sequences, roughly 9% of them present only once. The source is a human donor in good health (CMV status not recorded). Some clones in this sample may be carry-over from other donors' samples. V usage is TRBV20-1 and J usage is TRBJ2-4; D gene uncertain. The sequenced sample consisted of PBMCs. The CDR3 protein is CSARGTGDANIQYF. Written as DNA, the CDR3 is TGCAGTGCTAGAGGCACCGGAGATGCGAACATTCAGTACTTC.